This T cell receptor beta chain was recorded in a study of T cell responses to AZD1222 COVID-19 vaccine. Measured with immunoSEQ multiplex PCR; TCRdb has only the in-frame clones, and not every one. The sample lists 140,000 to 150,000 clones, 91% occurring once. This sequence originates from an adult who received the AZD1222 COVID-19 vaccine. This specimen consisted of peripheral blood, obtained 28 days after the second AZD1222 dose.

The CDR3 DNA sequence: TGTGCCAGCAGCCAAAGCAGGAGCTCCTATAATTCACCCCTCCACTTT. It codes for CASSQSRSSYNSPLHF. The J gene is TRBJ1-6, the V gene TRBV3-1 (or the pseudogene TRBV3-2); no reliable D call. Trimming pared 2 bases from V and 0 bases from J, leaving 8 bases between. In germline, CDR1 is LGHDT, CDR2 YNNKEL (reference sequence). This CDR3 has 16 amino acids.